Presented here are 23 T cell receptor beta chains from one specimen sequenced in a study of CD8 T cells in ankylosing spondylitis. Antigens of these TCRs are unknown. Study-wide results and caveats: It appeared that ankylosing spondylitis blood was characterized by a TCR beta motif of roughly 8 highly homologous variants.

TCRdb independently ran MiXCR on the 5' RACE reads; one entry per CDR3 protein. The sample has 700,000 to 1,000,000 distinct CDR3 sequences; about 11% are singletons. Sample: blood, either unsorted or a sorted T cell fraction (not recorded which). These receptors were taken from a male donor with ankylosing spondylitis.

The CDR3 DNA is TGTGCCAGCAGCTCTAAAAGGACAGACAATGAGCAGTTCTTC. Its protein is CASSSKRTDNEQFF. V gene TRBV9 combines with J gene TRBJ2-1; perhaps TRBD1 as D (6 bases). Germline V lookup: CDR1 SGDLS, CDR2 YYNGEE. The germline V and J ends were trimmed by 4 bases and 5 bases, with 13 bases remaining between them. This CDR3 comprises 14 residues.

The V gene is TRBV11-3, the J gene TRBJ2-3; no reliable D call. CDR3 length equals 14 residues. The germline CDR1 and CDR2 sequences are SGHNT and YENEEA. V lost 4 bases to trimming and J lost 4 bases, with 12 bases between them. The CDR3 spells CASSWHSLSDTQYF. The CDR3 DNA reads as TGTGCCAGCAGCTGGCACAGCCTCTCAGATACGCAGTATTTT.

The chain couples TRBV28 to TRBJ2-1, with D maybe TRBD1 (5 bases). Per the germline V gene, CDR1 is MDHEN and CDR2 is SYDVKM. V was cut by 6 bases and J by 7 bases, with 19 bases left in between. The CDR3 loop spans 15 amino acids. The CDR3 region is CASRGGATNENEQFF. Here the CDR3 DNA reads TGTGCCAGCAGAGGTGGGGCCACCAATGAAAATGAGCAGTTCTTC.

This clonotype came up a few times. The J gene is TRBJ2-7, the V gene TRBV6-2 or TRBV6-3, with D perhaps given as TRBD1 or TRBD2 (5 bases each). Germline lookup yields CDR1 MNHEY and CDR2 SVGEGT. V was cut by 5 bases and J by 6 bases, with 8 bases left in between. There are 11 residues in the CDR3. CDR3 coding DNA: TGTGCCAGCAGTCACGGGGCCGAGCAGTACTTC. It specifies CASSHGAEQYF.

The chain uses TRBV20-1 and TRBJ1-5, with D tentatively TRBD1 (6 bases). Germline V lookup: CDR1 DFQATT, CDR2 SNEGSKA (reference sequence). Trimming cost V 6 bases and J 0 bases, with 21 bases left between them. The CDR3 has 17 amino acids. The CDR3: CSATRRGPHYSNQPQHF. The CDR3 region has the DNA TGCAGTGCGACACGCAGGGGCCCGCATTATAGCAATCAGCCCCAGCATTTT.

This clonotype was picked up many times. The chain uses TRBV5-6 and TRBJ1-5; D not resolved. Trimming shortened V by 4 bases and J by 8 bases, and 13 bases separated the two germline ends. The germline CDR1 and CDR2 sequences are SGHDT and YYEEEE. This CDR3 contains 13 residues. This chain's CDR3 is CASSLGPVEPQHF. In DNA, the CDR3 is TGTGCCAGCAGCCTTGGACCCGTGGAGCCCCAGCATTTT.

The genes are TRBV19 and TRBJ1-4; no definite D call. This CDR3 spans 15 amino acids. Germline CDR1 reads LNHDA; CDR2 reads SQIVND (reference sequence). V lost 6 bases, J lost 7 bases, and 18 bases lay in between. As DNA, the CDR3 is TGTGCCAGTAGCTCCGTGGGAGGACGTGGTGAAAAACTGTTTTTT. Its translation: CASSSVGGRGEKLFF.

This clonotype has ten or more counts. The chain links TRBV4-2 to TRBJ1-5; 7 nucleotides line up with TRBD1. V gave up 0 bases and J gave up 9 bases; unmatched junction bases: 5. Germline-derived CDR1 and CDR2 are LGHNA and YNFKEQ. The CDR3 loop spans 14 amino acids. The CDR3 spells CASSQEQGTAPQHF. CDR3 DNA: TGTGCCAGCAGCCAAGAACAGGGGACAGCGCCCCAGCATTTT.

This clonotype has only a few counts. V is TRBV18 and J is TRBJ1-2; TRBD1 agrees at 9 bases. J was trimmed by 8 bases and V by 3 bases; bases with no gene match: 10. Germline V lookup: CDR1 KGHSH, CDR2 LQKENI. The CDR3 runs 15 residues. CDR3 sequence (DNA): TGTGCCAGCTCACCCCGGACAGGGGCGGGCGGGGGCTACACCTTC. It translates to CASSPRTGAGGGYTF.

This clonotype appeared a few times. The chain links TRBV7-2 to TRBJ1-3; 7 bases line up with TRBD1. V shed 2 bases and J 4 bases; nucleotides not matched to a gene: 5. The germline V gene has CDR1 SGHTA and CDR2 FQGNSA. This CDR3 is built from 15 residues. This CDR3 reads CASSLHRGSGNTIYF. The DNA of the CDR3 is TGTGCCAGCAGCTTACACAGGGGTTCCGGAAACACCATATATTTT.

This clonotype was detected a few times. The chain is built from TRBV18 and TRBJ2-7; TRBD1 agrees at 7 bases. The CDR3 spans 14 residues. The ends lost 6 bases at V and 2 bases at J; junction bases unmatched: 7. CDR1 KGHSH and CDR2 LQKENI come from the germline V gene. The CDR3 DNA is TGTGCCAGCTCGTTACAGGGGTTACCCTACGAGCAGTACTTC. Its protein product is CASSLQGLPYEQYF.

This clonotype occurred a few times. The genes are TRBV6-5 and TRBJ2-7, with D uncertain. The CDR3 sequence is 15 residues long. V gave up 4 bases and J gave up 2 bases, with 15 bases separating them. The V gene's germline CDR1 is MNHEY and CDR2 SVGAGI. The CDR3 DNA reads as TGTGCCAGCAGTTCGATTGTGGTACCCACCTACGAGCAGTACTTC. Protein sequence: CASSSIVVPTYEQYF.

This clonotype was observed a few times. The rearrangement uses TRBV4-3 and TRBJ1-6, with D possibly being TRBD1 (6 bases). Trimming pared 4 bases from V and 9 bases from J, leaving 19 bases between. CDR1 LGHNA and CDR2 YSLEER come from the germline V gene. The CDR3 is 16 amino acids. CDR3 protein: CASSRTGTTLGSPLHF. CDR3 sequence (DNA): TGCGCCAGCAGCCGAACAGGGACAACTCTCGGTTCACCCCTCCACTTT.

In its sample, this clonotype was seen a few times. The chain combines TRBV5-1 with TRBJ2-1; either TRBD1 or TRBD2 may supply D (6 bases each). Trimming removed 2 bases at V and 8 bases at J, with 11 bases between. This CDR3 is 13 amino acids long. The V gene's germline CDR1 is SGHRS and CDR2 YFSETQ. The CDR3 spells CASSFGGVDEQFF. In DNA form, the CDR3 reads TGCGCCAGCAGCTTCGGGGGCGTCGATGAGCAGTTCTTC. Complete variable domain (other parts from reference TRBV5-1 and TRBJ2-1): KAGVTQTPRYLIKTRGQQVTLSCSPISGHRSVSWYQQTPGQGLQFLFEYFSETQRNKGNFPGRFSGRQFSNSRSEMNVSTLELGDSALYLCASSFGGVDEQFFGPGTRLTVL.

This clonotype was counted only a few times. This chain uses TRBV29-1 with TRBJ2-1; 12 bases are shared with TRBD1. Germline assignment: CDR1 SQVTM and CDR2 ANQGSEA. V was clipped by 7 bases and J by 6 bases; unmatched bases: 4. The CDR3 contains 13 residues. The DNA of the CDR3 is TGCAGCGGGGACAGGGGGCAGGGCAATGAGCAGTTCTTC. Encoded protein: CSGDRGQGNEQFF.

This clonotype was counted at least ten times. The gene calls are TRBV6-1 and TRBJ2-1; 7 positions agree with TRBD1. V shed 6 bases and J 4 bases; nucleotides not matched to a gene: 12. The germline gives CDR1 MNHNS, CDR2 SASEGT. This CDR3 region has 16 residues. In nucleotides, the CDR3 is TGTGCCAGCAGGCGGAACAGGGGTCGGGGTTACAATGAGCAGTTCTTC. Translating gives CASRRNRGRGYNEQFF.

The gene calls are TRBV5-6 and TRBJ2-2; no clear D gene. This CDR3 region has 15 residues. Trimming took 0 bases from V and 4 from J, leaving 10 bases between them. In germline, CDR1 is SGHDT, CDR2 YYEEEE. In DNA form, the CDR3 reads TGTGCCAGCAGCTTGGGGCCAGCCCGCACCGGGGAGCTGTTTTTT. Translating gives CASSLGPARTGELFF.

This clonotype was seen more than once but under ten times. The genes are TRBV12-3 or TRBV12-4 and TRBJ2-5; TRBD1 is a possible D gene (6 bases). Trimming pared 7 bases from V and 12 bases from J, leaving 18 bases between. CDR3 length: 12 amino acids. CDR3: CASTKIRDTKYF. CDR3 DNA: TGTGCCAGCACCAAAATCCGGGACACCAAGTACTTC.

This clonotype was detected a few times. The chain employs TRBV7-2 and TRBJ2-7; no definite D call. With 0 bases removed from V and 6 bases from J, the gap between germline ends came to 6 bases. CDR1 is SGHTA, CDR2 FQGNSA, per germline. The CDR3 is 12 amino acids. The CDR3 sequence: CASSLALSEQYF. As DNA, the CDR3 is TGTGCCAGCAGCTTAGCGCTGAGCGAGCAGTACTTC.

The chain employs TRBV5-1 and TRBJ2-1; 11 bases align to TRBD2. Per the germline V gene, CDR1 is SGHRS and CDR2 is YFSETQ. Trimming took 2 bases from V and 9 from J; bases not matched to a gene: 7. The CDR3 runs 15 residues. The CDR3 coding sequence is TGCGCCAGCAGCTTCACTAGCGGGGGTTTCAGTGAGCAGTTCTTC. Protein: CASSFTSGGFSEQFF.

The J gene is TRBJ2-1, the V gene TRBV20-1; D may be TRBD2 (6 bases). The CDR3 contains 16 residues. V lost 0 bases and J 4 bases, leaving 16 bases between the germline ends. Germline V CDR1 and CDR2: DFQATT, SNEGSKA (reference sequence). The CDR3 region has the DNA TGCAGTGCTAGAGATTACGGGGGAGCAGTATACAATGAGCAGTTCTTC. Its translation: CSARDYGGAVYNEQFF.

This rearrangement joins TRBV20-1 to TRBJ1-1, with a possible D match to TRBD1 (5 bases). Trimming removed 6 bases from V and 1 base from J, with 9 bases in between. CDR1 is DFQATT, CDR2 SNEGSKA, per germline (reference sequence). CDR3 length: 12 residues. The CDR3 protein is CSAKGANTEAFF. DNA of the CDR3: TGCAGTGCCAAAGGGGCGAACACTGAAGCTTTCTTT.

CDR3 DNA sequence: TGTGCCAGCAGCTTGGACACCACCTACGAGCAGTACTTC. It is translated as CASSLDTTYEQYF. The V gene is TRBV5-4, the J gene TRBJ2-7; D is ambiguous. Germline loops: CDR1 SGHNT, CDR2 YYREEE (reference sequence). This CDR3 spans 13 amino acids. Trimming removed 0 bases from V and 2 bases from J, with 6 bases in between.